The 2 T cell receptor beta chains listed next were all sequenced from one sample in a study of CD8 T cells in ankylosing spondylitis (dated by TCRdb to between 2016 and 2019). The antigens for these receptors are not known. The receptor library was made with 5' RACE. These reads were obtained on an Illumina HiSeq 2500. The raw public reads went through TCRdb reprocessing: fastp at Q25, MiXCR clone calling, in-frame beta chains kept. Each CDR3 protein gets just one entry, which takes the most common genes and DNA from the rows behind it. The sample contains 500,000 or so distinct CDR3 sequences, 5.3% of them found a single time. The ten top clones hold around 3.6% of the sample. What the research found in general, with its limitations: A TCR beta motif of eight highly homologous amino acid variants appeared characteristic of blood from ankylosing spondylitis patients.

Sequencing was carried out using blood, either unsorted or a sorted T cell fraction (not recorded which). All receptors derive from a male donor with ankylosing spondylitis.

This clonotype was found many times. The V call is TRBV20-1, the J call TRBJ2-1; TRBD1 agrees at 7 bases. Germline V gene lookup returns CDR1 DFQATT and CDR2 SNEGSKA (reference sequence). V was clipped by 0 bases and J by 4 bases; unmatched bases: 3. This CDR3 comprises 14 residues. The CDR3 spells CSARDGTVYNEQFF. DNA of the CDR3: TGCAGTGCTAGAGATGGGACAGTTTACAATGAGCAGTTCTTC.

This clonotype has ten or more counts. The chain has TRBV7-2 and TRBJ1-6; D is perhaps TRBD1 (5 bases). CDR1 and CDR2 from the germline V gene are SGHTA and FQGNSA. CDR3 size: 16 residues. V was shortened by 2 bases and J by 9 bases, with 17 bases between the two germline ends. CDR3 nucleotide sequence: TGTGCCAGCAGCTTAATAGCGGGGGTGGTGAGTTCACCCCTCCACTTT. It is translated as CASSLIAGVVSSPLHF.